This section outlines one T cell receptor (beta chain) sequence together with its context. Its binding antigen is unknown. There are no base qualities to consult, and no much larger clone falls within one base. This sample is part of a study of a mutant IDH1 vaccine in newly diagnosed glioma (dated by TCRdb to the early 2020s). Study-level background: Vaccination began 4-6 weeks after radiotherapy alone, or alongside temozolomide cycles in the chemotherapy-containing groups. Of the roughly 30 treated patients, about 60% were male and approximately 40% were female, and the mean age was 40.4 years. Before enrollment, most patients had been given radiochemotherapy with temozolomide as standard therapy, while the rest had received either radiotherapy alone or temozolomide alone. The week-35 safety follow-up took place at visit V12, and the week-47 end of study took place at visit V13. Peripheral blood samples were drawn at six visits, namely V03 (baseline), V05, V07, V10, V12 and V13. Longitudinal TCRB deep sequencing was done for 25 to 30 treated patients, wherever samples were available for exploratory analyses.

What the authors observed across the whole study: Pseudoprogression appeared unrelated to alterations in the top peripheral T cell clonotypes detected by TCRB sequencing. Selection of PBMC samples for TCRB deep sequencing was based on availability. The authors noted that analyses of patient blood samples could not be reproduced because of sample limitations. Immune responses induced by the vaccine were seen in around 94% of patients across multiple MHC alleles.

Sample time point, as interpreted from the label and publication: week 35, safety follow-up. Every vaccine dose consisted of 300 ug of a 20-mer mutant IDH1 peptide in Montanide, administered subcutaneously together with topical imiquimod. Eight vaccinations were administered to patients in weeks 1, 3, 5, 7, 11, 15, 19 and 23, corresponding to visits V03 through V10. The donors had newly diagnosed IDH1-mutant astrocytomas of WHO grade 3 or 4 that showed loss of nuclear ATRX. The samples were drawn from NOA16, a multicentre, single-arm, open-label phase I trial in Germany that tested a mutant IDH1 peptide vaccine in humans for the first time. Genomic DNA for TCRB sequencing was isolated from EDTA blood with the DNeasy Blood and Tissue Kit. The junction carries 9 bases between V and J, which are trimmed by 3 bases and 4 bases respectively. Looking up the germline V gene yields CDR1 MGHRA and CDR2 YSYEKL. From its cysteine to its phenylalanine, the CDR3 spans 14 amino acids. Solely the CDR3 DNA is kept, with 42 bases framed from the first base.

The library was made by the immunoSEQ multiplex PCR assay. Rearranged TCR beta chain sequences were amplified with the hsTCRB Kit following the manufacturer's protocol. An Illumina MiSeq was used to sequence the TCRB libraries. On the study's bioinformatics: The kit vendor's proprietary platform handled demultiplexing, trimming and gene mapping. Drawn from immuneACCESS, this table holds only the in-frame rearrangements with V and J called that TCRdb kept. Clones are partly lost; checked studies trace under half to an unresolved V gene and leave the rest unexplained. The DNA was the basis for D and trimming; V, J and clone size are from that table. This sample gives more than 45,000 clones in total; more than 75% of them show up just once. The leading ten clones occupy around 5.4% of the sample.

Sequences were derived from PBMCs, sampled from a glioma patient whose treatment included an IDH1 peptide vaccine. The clonotype was recovered from a woman in her thirties or forties with glioma. The rearrangement combines TRBV4-1 with TRBJ2-2; the D match is possibly TRBD1 or TRBD2, with 5 bases aligned in each. The CDR3 protein sequence reads: CASSQGEFTGELFF. The bases read TGCGCCAGCAGCCAGGGGGAGTTCACCGGGGAGCTGTTTTTT.